The 3 T cell receptor beta chains in this list originate from one sample, sequenced in a study of T cells after yellow fever vaccination. TCRdb re-analysed the 5' RACE reads in MiXCR, keeping a single row per CDR3 protein. In the table there are some 420,000 distinct CDR3 sequences, 18% of which are singletons. The sequenced sample was PBMCs, obtained before the yellow fever booster vaccination. The receptors were sampled from a young man who received the YFV17D yellow fever vaccine.

J is TRBJ2-3 and V is TRBV7-2; 16 bases are shared with TRBD2. The V gene's germline CDR1 is SGHTA and CDR2 FQGNSA. Trimming took 4 bases from V and 3 from J; bases not matched to a gene: 13. This CDR3 region has 20 residues. CDR3 sequence (DNA): TGTGCCAGCAGCTCCTTTCCCGGGACTAGCGGGGGGGCTATAACAGATACGCAGTATTTT. Encoded protein: CASSSFPGTSGGAITDTQYF.

In its sample, this clonotype was seen a few times. V and J are TRBV12-3 or TRBV12-4 and TRBJ1-6; D not resolved. The ends were cut back, 7 bases at V and 0 bases at J, with 13 bases in the middle. This CDR3 spans 16 amino acids. The CDR3 reads CASISGGFSYNSPLHF. CDR3 bases: TGTGCCAGCATTTCCGGCGGATTCTCCTATAATTCACCCCTCCACTTT.

This sequence joins TRBV20-1 and TRBJ2-4; 9 positions agree with TRBD1. Germline CDR1 reads DFQATT; CDR2 reads SNEGSKA (reference sequence). This CDR3 is 16 amino acids long. V was clipped by 2 bases and J by 1 base; unmatched bases: 6. The CDR3 is CSARLTGGRAKNIQYF. The CDR3 bases are TGCAGTGCTAGACTGACAGGGGGGAGGGCCAAAAACATTCAGTACTTC.